This TCR beta chain came from a study of blood T cells in healthy people across ages. V dropped 3 bases and J dropped 2; count of bases not matched to a gene: 2. Germline CDR1 reads SNHLY; CDR2 reads FYNNEI. This CDR3 is built from 14 residues. Points on this clonotype: Antigen unknown.

Study-level results: Unsorted PBMCs ruled out conclusive naive versus antigen-experienced comparison. Estimated diversity that came from one million T cells was considered an underestimate.

It was with a sample-barcoded 5' primer and a J-beta primer mix that a second PCR of roughly 7 to 12 cycles was run. MiXCR, run by TCRdb on the 5' RACE reads, gives a single entry per CDR3 protein. The data show under 800,000 distinct CDR3 sequences, 40% to 45% seen once. V and J are TRBV2 and TRBJ2-7; 9 bases map to TRBD1. The specimen sequenced was blood. The clonotype originates from a woman aged 60-75 years in good health. The DNA of the CDR3 is TGTGCCAGCAGTGAGGACAGGGGCACCTACGAGCAGTACTTC. Encoded protein: CASSEDRGTYEQYF.